Listed here are 26 T cell receptor beta chains from one sample, sequenced in a study of cytomegalovirus exposure and HLA in healthy donors. PCR amplification relied on 60 Vbeta primers (plus 13 Jbeta primers). Repertoires were generated with immunoSEQ multiplex PCR, while TCRdb's copy carries only in-frame clones and drops some. The sample gives 160,000 or so clones, around 77% of which show up once; 2.4% is in the top ten. Material: PBMCs. Receptor source: a man in his sixties in good health and CMV-seronegative.

The V call is TRBV11-2, the J call TRBJ1-2, with 7 bases that match TRBD1. Germline CDR1 SGHAT, CDR2 FQNNGV. The V and J ends lost 5 bases and 1 base, in that order; junction bases with no gene match: 7. The CDR3 covers 15 residues. CDR3 in DNA: TGTGCCAGCAGCCCCGGGACAGCTATTAACTATGGCTACACCTTC. It specifies CASSPGTAINYGYTF.

The genes are TRBV13 and TRBJ2-7; D might be TRBD2 (6 bases). The CDR3 has 14 amino acids. Germline V gives CDR1 PRHDT, CDR2 FYEKMQ (reference sequence). V lost 4 bases and J lost 0, with 10 bases in between. The CDR3 nucleotides read TGTGCCAGCAGCTCCCGGGACTTCTCCTACGAGCAGTACTTC. Translation gives CASSSRDFSYEQYF.

This clone was seen a few times. V usage is TRBV25-1 and J usage is TRBJ2-1; TRBD1 aligns across 9 bases. Germline loops: CDR1 MGHDK, CDR2 SYGVNS. The ends lost 5 bases at V and 6 bases at J; junction bases unmatched: 11. The CDR3 is 16 amino acids. The CDR3 protein is CASSQDTGGAGNEQFF. The CDR3 DNA reads TGTGCCAGCAGTCAAGACACAGGGGGCGCGGGCAATGAGCAGTTCTTC.

The V call is TRBV29-1, the J call TRBJ1-6; 9 bases map to TRBD1. V lost 4 bases and J lost 7; bases outside the gene matches: 2. The CDR3 sequence is 13 residues long. Germline V gene data show CDR1 as SQVTM and CDR2 as ANQGSEA. The CDR3 DNA reads as TGCAGCGTTGGACAGGGGGGAAATTCACCCCTCCACTTT. The encoded protein is CSVGQGGNSPLHF.

The chain joins TRBV14 to TRBJ2-6; 7 bases are a match to TRBD1. This CDR3 spans 18 amino acids. Trimming at V came to 1 base and at J to 2 bases, leaving 8 bases not matched to a gene. Looked up from germline, CDR1 is SGHDN and CDR2 is FVKESK. The CDR3 is CASSQGLGRGTGANVLTF. The CDR3 DNA follows: TGTGCCAGCAGCCAAGGTTTAGGCAGGGGGACTGGGGCCAACGTCCTGACTTTC.

V usage is TRBV4-2 and J usage is TRBJ1-2, with 7 bases identical to TRBD1. Germline V gene data show CDR1 as LGHNA and CDR2 as YNFKEQ. This CDR3 is 15 amino acids long. With 0 bases clipped from V and 6 bases from J, the junction kept 7 bases outside the gene matches. DNA of the CDR3: TGTGCCAGCAGCCAAGATCCGGGGACAGACCATGGCTACACCTTC. Translation: CASSQDPGTDHGYTF.

As DNA, the CDR3 is TGTGCCAGCAGCCAGGGACTAGCGGGGGACACAGATACGCAGTATTTT. It is translated as CASSQGLAGDTDTQYF. The rearrangement joins TRBV11-2 to TRBJ2-3; 14 positions agree with TRBD2. From germline, CDR1 is SGHAT and CDR2 FQNNGV. The CDR3 spans 16 residues. J lost 2 bases, V lost 5 bases, and 3 bases had no gene match.

This rearrangement joins TRBV28 to TRBJ2-1; TRBD2 might be the D (6 bases). Trimming left V 3 bases short and J 4 bases short, with 10 bases between. Germline CDR1 and CDR2: MDHEN and SYDVKM. CDR3 length equals 14 residues. The CDR3 DNA sequence: TGTGCCAGCAGTTTGAAACGGGGGTACAATGAGCAGTTCTTC. This gives the protein CASSLKRGYNEQFF.

CDR3 in amino acids: CASEGIMVRPGANEKLFF. The CDR3 region has the DNA TGTGCCAGTGAGGGGATAATGGTTAGGCCGGGGGCTAATGAAAAACTGTTTTTT. The V gene is TRBV19, the J gene TRBJ1-4; perhaps TRBD1 as D (5 bases). The V end was cut by 8 bases, the J end by 3 bases, with 25 bases between. Germline V CDR1 and CDR2: LNHDA, SQIVND (reference sequence). This CDR3 spans 18 amino acids.

The J gene is TRBJ2-2, the V gene TRBV5-6, with 8 bases aligning to TRBD2. CDR3 length: 16 residues. Germline assignment: CDR1 SGHDT and CDR2 YYEEEE. The V gene end was trimmed by 0 bases and the J gene end by 0 bases; junction bases not matched to a gene: 1. In DNA form, the CDR3 reads TGTGCCAGCAGCTTGGCGGGGGGGTCGAACACCGGGGAGCTGTTTTTT. The encoded protein is CASSLAGGSNTGELFF.

This sequence joins TRBV5-6 and TRBJ1-2, with D possibly TRBD1 on 5 matching bases. This CDR3 region has 14 residues. Looked up from germline, CDR1 is SGHDT and CDR2 is YYEEEE. With 1 base removed from V and 8 bases from J, the gap between germline ends came to 15 bases. CDR3 region: CASSLRQGTRGYTF. In DNA form, the CDR3 reads TGTGCCAGCAGCTTGCGTCAGGGCACGAGGGGCTACACCTTC.

The chain joins TRBV4-3 to TRBJ2-7; the match to TRBD2 covers 9 bases. V lost 0 bases to trimming and J lost 0 bases; unmatched junction nucleotides: 3. Germline V gene sequence: CDR1 LGHNA, CDR2 YSLEER. The CDR3 runs 16 residues. CDR3: CASSQDWTSDSYEQYF. Here the CDR3 DNA reads TGCGCCAGCAGCCAAGATTGGACTAGCGACTCCTACGAGCAGTACTTC.

V and J are TRBV4-2 and TRBJ1-4; TRBD1 might be the D (6 bases). This CDR3 is 14 amino acids long. Germline CDR1 and CDR2: LGHNA and YNFKEQ. V was clipped by 0 bases and J by 8 bases, with 10 bases between them. This CDR3 reads CASSQDGGGEKLFF. Written as DNA, the CDR3 is TGTGCCAGCAGCCAAGATGGCGGGGGCGAAAAACTGTTTTTT.

CDR3 DNA: TGTGCCAGCAGTTCTAGCGGCTACAATGAGCAGTTCTTC. Translation: CASSSSGYNEQFF. This rearrangement joins TRBV2 to TRBJ2-1, with TRBD2 identical over 7 bases. Looked up from germline, CDR1 is SNHLY and CDR2 is FYNNEI. The length of the CDR3 is 13 residues. V lost 5 bases, J lost 3 bases, and 1 base stayed unmatched.

The V call is TRBV2, the J call TRBJ1-3, with 9 bases lining up with TRBD1. The CDR3 is made up of 16 amino acids. V was clipped by 5 bases and J by 0 bases; unmatched bases: 5. Germline CDR1 is SNHLY and CDR2 is FYNNEI. CDR3 nucleotides: TGTGCCAGCAGTCTACAGGGGGCTAGCTCTGGAAACACCATATATTTT. It translates to CASSLQGASSGNTIYF.

The gene calls are TRBV5-1 and TRBJ2-1; 7 bases map to TRBD1. Germline trimming cut 4 bases from V and 9 bases from J; bases unmatched to any gene: 16. This CDR3 has 16 amino acids. CDR1 is SGHRS, CDR2 YFSETQ, per germline. The CDR3 DNA reads as TGCGCCAGCAGCCCCGGAGGAAGGGGGCAGTTCTCTGAGCAGTTCTTC. Its translation is CASSPGGRGQFSEQFF.

The chain has TRBV19 and TRBJ2-3; 12 bases line up with TRBD2. CDR3 length: 16 residues. The ends lost 7 bases at V and 4 bases at J; junction bases unmatched: 9. Germline lookup yields CDR1 LNHDA and CDR2 SQIVND (reference sequence). The CDR3 reads CASISRLAGDSDTQYF. The CDR3 DNA reads as TGTGCCAGTATATCGAGACTAGCGGGGGATTCAGATACGCAGTATTTT.

The V and J genes are TRBV21-1 and TRBJ1-1; TRBD1 was called by the table and not checked on the DNA. TRBV21-1 is shown as a pseudogene. CDR3 length equals 16 residues. The DNA for the CDR3 is TGTGCCAGCAGTCCTATCTTGACAGTAATGAACACTGAAGCTTTCTTT. Protein product: CASSPILTVMNTEAFF.

This clone was observed a single time. V usage is TRBV9 and J usage is TRBJ2-3; weak D call: TRBD2 (6 bases). Looked up from germline, CDR1 is SGDLS and CDR2 is YYNGEE. V was clipped by 2 bases and J by 9 bases, with 16 bases between them. The CDR3 runs 14 residues. Here the CDR3 reads CASSVARDFGTQYF. The CDR3 bases are TGTGCCAGCAGCGTCGCCCGGGACTTCGGAACGCAGTATTTT.

This clone has only a few counts. The CDR3 spells CASSLFPGGSYEQYF. The CDR3 DNA follows: TGTGCCAGCAGCTTATTCCCCGGGGGCTCCTACGAGCAGTACTTC. The rearrangement uses TRBV7-2 and TRBJ2-7; TRBD2 might be the D (6 bases). V was trimmed by 2 bases and J by 0 bases, leaving 11 bases between them. The CDR3 is 15 residues long. The germline gives CDR1 SGHTA, CDR2 FQGNSA.

This clone has at least ten counts. The V and J genes are TRBV19 and TRBJ1-1; D possibly corresponds to TRBD1 (5 bases). The CDR3 runs 14 residues. Trimming pared 3 bases from V and 0 bases from J, leaving 8 bases between. In germline, CDR1 is LNHDA, CDR2 SQIVND (reference sequence). The CDR3 loop reads CASSIPGMNTEAFF. In nucleotides, the CDR3 is TGTGCCAGTAGTATTCCAGGGATGAACACTGAAGCTTTCTTT.

Concerning this clone: Within the sample, other DNA sequences also encode this same CDR3. The chain uses TRBV2 and TRBJ2-6; 8 nucleotides agree with TRBD2. The CDR3 spans 16 residues. Per the germline V gene, CDR1 is SNHLY and CDR2 is FYNNEI. The V and J ends lost 2 bases and 2 bases, in that order; junction bases with no gene match: 2. CDR3 in amino acids: CASSETGGAGANVLTF. The DNA of the CDR3 is TGTGCCAGCAGTGAAACGGGGGGGGCTGGGGCCAACGTCCTGACTTTC.

The chain has TRBV6-1 and TRBJ2-7, with 9 bases fitting TRBD1. Germline CDR1 and CDR2: MNHNS and SASEGT. The V and J ends lost 6 bases and 6 bases, in that order; junction bases with no gene match: 6. This CDR3 spans 13 amino acids. In nucleotides, the CDR3 is TGTGCCAGCAGGCAAGGGACAGGGAGCGAGCAGTACTTC. Translation gives CASRQGTGSEQYF.

The rearrangement links TRBV6-6 to TRBJ1-1; D may be TRBD1 (5 bases). Germline loops: CDR1 MNHNY, CDR2 SVGAGI (reference sequence). Trimming took 0 bases from V and 11 from J, leaving 13 bases between them. The CDR3 has 13 amino acids. The CDR3 DNA sequence: TGTGCCAGCAGTTACTCTGGGGGGGGAGAGGCTTTCTTT. This gives the protein CASSYSGGGEAFF.

The chain recombines TRBV5-1 with TRBJ2-5; TRBD2 is a possible D gene (5 bases). Trimming left V 0 bases short and J 1 base short, with 7 bases between. CDR1 is SGHRS, CDR2 YFSETQ, per germline. The CDR3 consists of 14 residues. The DNA for the CDR3 is TGCGCCAGCAGCTTGGAGGGAGTCCAAGAGACCCAGTACTTC. Its protein product is CASSLEGVQETQYF. The whole variable domain, filled in from reference TRBV5-1 and TRBJ2-5, reads KAGVTQTPRYLIKTRGQQVTLSCSPISGHRSVSWYQQTPGQGLQFLFEYFSETQRNKGNFPGRFSGRQFSNSRSEMNVSTLELGDSALYLCASSLEGVQETQYFGPGTRLLVL.

The J gene is TRBJ2-5, the V gene TRBV29-1; D may be TRBD2 (5 bases). Germline-derived CDR1 and CDR2 are SQVTM and ANQGSEA. This CDR3 is built from 11 residues. Between the trimmed V and J ends, which lost 4 bases and 11 bases, there was a span of 14 bases. CDR3 amino acids: CSVGVSGEQYF. The CDR3 region has the DNA TGCAGCGTTGGGGTGTCTGGGGAGCAGTACTTC.